The sequence of this TCR beta chain was determined in a study of cytomegalovirus exposure and HLA in healthy donors. Overall study: Out of roughly 170 million T cells, an earlier analysis found some 110 million unique TCR beta sequences in total.

Broader study findings: The classifier, whose performance was assessed in both the original and validation cohorts, reportedly diagnosed cytomegalovirus status with high specificity and sensitivity. CMV serostatus alone was available as immune exposure information.

The PCR ran on 60 Vbeta and 13 Jbeta primers. The assay was immunoSEQ multiplex PCR, and TCRdb's table has in-frame clones only and misses some. In the table there are fewer than 250,000 clones, about four fifths of which are singletons. Healthy bone marrow donors formed the donor group. This CDR3 has 16 residues. The germline CDR1 and CDR2 sequences are SGHRS and YFSETQ. V shed 0 bases, J shed 4 bases, and the junction held 5 bases outside the gene matches. Regarding this clone: What it recognizes is unknown.

This TCR came from a young man in good health and CMV-seropositive. The sample comprised PBMCs. V is TRBV5-1 and J is TRBJ2-1; 9 nucleotides match TRBD2. The CDR3 loop reads CASSLGASGKYNEQFF. The CDR3 nucleotides read TGCGCCAGCAGCTTGGGGGCTAGCGGGAAATACAATGAGCAGTTCTTC.